These T cell receptor beta chains were read from a single sample in a study of CD8 T cells in Susac syndrome. One entry per CDR3 protein, called by TCRdb with MiXCR from the immunoSEQ multiplex PCR reads. Altogether 110,000 to 150,000 distinct CDR3 sequences are present, about 93% being singletons, with the ten largest covering over 0.25%. The sequencing sample was made of CD8+ T cells from PBMCs. The receptors originated from a human donor in good health. Each CDR3 is given with its conserved first and last residue.

V,CDR3
TRBV29-1,CSVETGGQILEQYF
TRBV13,CASSPLGGRSGELFF
TRBV28,CASRWGVGIHEQFF
TRBV28,CASSPPTGDLSYEQYF
TRBV12-3/TRBV12-4,CASTIELGGYTF
TRBV5-1,CASSLLGIHEQYF
TRBV27,CASSPTSNEQFF
TRBV27,CASSFDNGAYEQYF
TRBV12-3/TRBV12-4,CASSFVDKGDQYF
TRBV20-1,CSARDPTAGRYGYTF
TRBV28,CASSFGFGLNTEAFF
TRBV27,CASSLLMEVGHEQYF
TRBV20-1,CSARVGGLAGGPYNEQFF
TRBV7-9,CASSLYEGAVGNEQFF
TRBV20-1,CSARVGWSGDVTQYF
TRBV4-1,CASSVTGRNYNEQFF
TRBV7-8,CASRGETQYF
TRBV12-3/TRBV12-4,CASSSGDEQFF
TRBV29-1,CSVEDGAGGTYEQYF
TRBV15,CATSRDFGQVNQPQHF
TRBV6-2/TRBV6-3,CASRLAGVVEQYF
TRBV19,CASSPRREYNEQFF
TRBV5-1,CASRTGLAGNEQFF
TRBV7-2,CASSLVESSYNEQFF
TRBV11-2,CASSSVRANVLTF
TRBV28,CASSHDFGGNIQYF
TRBV9,CASSAGTANEQFF
TRBV20-1,CSAGAGWDNEQFF
TRBV5-1,CASSITGYGYTF
TRBV20-1,CSARDRTSGSYNEQFF
TRBV24-1,CATSDLLSGGGDTQYF
TRBV20-1,CSASTGSMEQYF
TRBV30,CAWSEAYNQPQHF
TRBV27,CASHPPGGPISTDTQYF
TRBV27,CASSPDRKGHEQYF
TRBV29-1,CSAWTSGENNEQFF
TRBV5-6,CASSLSNTEAFF
TRBV9,CASTGAGGNEQFF
TRBV28,CASSLHRTSTRDDTQYF
TRBV7-6,CASSLRTSVAEETQYF
TRBV14,CASSQIGNTGELFF
TRBV3-1,CASSQDPGVTYEQYF
TRBV29-1,CSARGWRGASEQYF
TRBV7-3,CASSLLLGTEAFF
TRBV30,CAWAIGTSGSRDTQYF
TRBV5-1,CASSLADGLYGYTF
TRBV5-4,CASSLDRRSSYEQYF
TRBV4-1,CVSSQILGEKLFF
TRBV6-2/TRBV6-3,CASSPGTGGEETQYF
TRBV25-1,CASSENLGYEQYF
TRBV28,CASSLWRGTYNEQFF
TRBV27,CASSSSVQGTEAFF
TRBV19,CASSPRQGADTEAFF
TRBV28,CASSLGLEGNEQFF
TRBV28,CASSFGDRGTSGANVLTF